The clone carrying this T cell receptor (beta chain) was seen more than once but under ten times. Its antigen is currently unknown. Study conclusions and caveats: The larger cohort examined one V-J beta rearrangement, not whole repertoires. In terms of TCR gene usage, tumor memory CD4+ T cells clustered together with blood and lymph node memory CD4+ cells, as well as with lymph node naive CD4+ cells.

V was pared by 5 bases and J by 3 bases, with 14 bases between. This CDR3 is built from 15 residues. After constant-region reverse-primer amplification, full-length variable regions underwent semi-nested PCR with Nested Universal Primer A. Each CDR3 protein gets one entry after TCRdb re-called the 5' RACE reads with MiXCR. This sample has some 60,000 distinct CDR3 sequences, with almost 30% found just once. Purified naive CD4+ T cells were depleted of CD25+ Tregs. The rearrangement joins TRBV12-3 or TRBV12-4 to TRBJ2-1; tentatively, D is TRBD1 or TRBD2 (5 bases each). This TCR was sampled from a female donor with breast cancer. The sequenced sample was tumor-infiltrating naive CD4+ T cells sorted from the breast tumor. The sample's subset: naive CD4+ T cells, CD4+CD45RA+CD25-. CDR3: CASSLPRDLYNEQFF. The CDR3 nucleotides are TGTGCCAGCAGTCTCCCCCGGGACCTCTACAATGAGCAGTTCTTC.